A single sample is the source of the 20 T cell receptor beta chains below, sequenced in a study of blood T cells in healthy people across ages. Next came a second PCR, run for about 7 to 12 cycles, which used a sample-barcoded 5' primer along with a J-beta primer mix. Using its own MiXCR run on the 5' RACE reads, TCRdb lists one record per CDR3 protein. The table records hundreds of thousands of distinct CDR3 sequences, 40% to 50% of them present only once. Sequencing used blood. Receptor source: a man aged 55-75 years in good health.

The genes are TRBV5-1 and TRBJ2-5; a possible D gene is TRBD2 (6 bases). Germline V CDR1 and CDR2: SGHRS, YFSETQ. The germline V and J ends were trimmed by 4 bases and 1 base, with 17 bases remaining between them. This CDR3 has 16 amino acids. CDR3 in DNA: TGCGCCAGCAGCCCTGCTAGCGACGGCTCCCAAGAGACCCAGTACTTC. Translation gives CASSPASDGSQETQYF.

The chain carries TRBV5-5 and TRBJ2-1, with D unclear. Germline V CDR1 and CDR2: SGHKS, YYEKEE (reference sequence). This CDR3 region has 15 residues. Trimming removed 0 bases from V and 1 base from J, with 8 bases in between. The CDR3 DNA is TGTGCCAGCAGCTTGGTACTGATATCCTACAATGAGCAGTTCTTC. It is translated as CASSLVLISYNEQFF.

The sample holds a few counts of this clonotype. The chain links TRBV4-1 to TRBJ2-7; D gene unclear. The CDR3 runs 17 residues. Germline loops: CDR1 MGHRA, CDR2 YSYEKL. The V end was cut by 2 bases, the J end by 0 bases, with 17 bases between. This chain's CDR3 is CASSQRPDTQNSYEQYF. In DNA, the CDR3 is TGCGCCAGCAGCCAACGACCCGACACGCAAAACTCCTACGAGCAGTACTTC.

The chain carries TRBV7-2 and TRBJ2-7; 7 bases match TRBD1. Germline V lookup: CDR1 SGHTA, CDR2 FQGNSA. CDR3 length: 13 residues. Trimming removed 4 bases from V and 3 bases from J; junction bases left unmatched: 3. CDR3 in amino acids: CASSYDRVYEQYF. CDR3 sequence (DNA): TGTGCCAGCAGCTACGACAGGGTCTACGAGCAGTACTTC.

V is TRBV7-3 and J is TRBJ2-1; D is perhaps TRBD1 (5 bases). The CDR3 is made up of 15 amino acids. The V and J ends lost 8 bases and 1 base respectively, with 15 bases between them. Germline loops: CDR1 SGHTA, CDR2 FQGTGA. The CDR3 loop reads CASDPGSVSYNEQFF. The CDR3 bases are TGTGCCAGCGACCCAGGGTCGGTGTCCTACAATGAGCAGTTCTTC.

Points on this clonotype: A much bigger clone sits one base away, suggesting this may be a read error. The chain joins TRBV29-1 to TRBJ2-7; possibly TRBD2 for D (6 bases). With 7 bases removed from V and 2 bases from J, the gap between germline ends came to 15 bases. This CDR3 is 13 amino acids long. Germline assignment: CDR1 SQVTM and CDR2 ANQGSEA. The CDR3 bases are TGCAGCGGTGCCAGGGACTGGGCCTACGAGCAGTACTTC. Protein product: CSGARDWAYEQYF.

The chain joins TRBV7-8 to TRBJ1-5; 9 nucleotides align to TRBD1. V was pared by 1 base and J by 6 bases, with 4 bases of the junction left unmatched. Germline assignment: CDR1 SGHVS and CDR2 FQNEAQ. The CDR3 loop spans 15 amino acids. CDR3 sequence reads: CASSLVQGAVQPQHF. The CDR3 DNA is TGTGCCAGCAGCTTAGTACAGGGGGCTGTTCAGCCCCAGCATTTT.

The chain is built from TRBV5-1 and TRBJ2-2; possible D gene TRBD2, 5 bases. The CDR3 runs 15 residues. V dropped 1 base and J dropped 0 bases, with 7 bases sitting between them. Germline assignment: CDR1 SGHRS and CDR2 YFSETQ. In DNA form, the CDR3 reads TGCGCCAGCAGCTTGCCGGGGACGAACACCGGGGAGCTGTTTTTT. It codes for CASSLPGTNTGELFF.

The table lists this clonotype with a few counts. The rearrangement links TRBV6-5 to TRBJ2-1; possible D gene TRBD2, 5 bases. The CDR3 runs 16 residues. The germline gives CDR1 MNHEY, CDR2 SVGAGI. V was pared by 6 bases and J by 0 bases, with 15 bases between. CDR3 coding DNA: TGTGCCAGCAGCTCGATTAGCGCCCTCTCCTACAATGAGCAGTTCTTC. Its protein is CASSSISALSYNEQFF.

The rearrangement uses TRBV18 and TRBJ2-7, with a possible D match to TRBD1 (6 bases). This CDR3 contains 15 residues. Trimming pared 0 bases from V and 0 bases from J, leaving 9 bases between. The germline V gene has CDR1 KGHSH and CDR2 LQKENI. CDR3 nucleotides: TGTGCCAGCTCACCACCGGACAGAGTCTCCTACGAGCAGTACTTC. This translates into CASSPPDRVSYEQYF.

The genes are TRBV24-1 and TRBJ2-2; 9 bases align to TRBD1. Trimming removed 3 bases from V and 0 bases from J; junction bases left unmatched: 1. The CDR3 loop spans 16 amino acids. The germline gives CDR1 KGHDR, CDR2 SFDVKD. The CDR3 loop reads CATSDGQGPNTGELFF. The CDR3 DNA follows: TGTGCCACCAGTGATGGACAGGGGCCGAACACCGGGGAGCTGTTTTTT.

This chain connects TRBV11-2 to TRBJ2-1; tentative D call: TRBD1 (6 bases). Germline CDR1 and CDR2: SGHAT and FQNNGV. V lost 0 bases and J lost 9, with 15 bases in between. CDR3 length equals 15 residues. As DNA, the CDR3 is TGTGCCAGCAGCTTAGACGGCAGGGGTGTTCCTGAGCAGTTCTTC. Translated, it gives CASSLDGRGVPEQFF.

This clonotype was detected once. This chain joins TRBV29-1 and TRBJ2-1; no firm D call. The CDR3 is 15 residues long. Between the trimmed V and J ends, which lost 6 bases and 4 bases, there was a span of 19 bases. The germline V gene encodes CDR1 SQVTM and CDR2 ANQGSEA. In nucleotides, the CDR3 is TGCAGCGTCCTAACCAAGGGTTGGGATTACAATGAGCAGTTCTTC. Its protein is CSVLTKGWDYNEQFF.

This clonotype was found a few times. V gene TRBV20-1 combines with J gene TRBJ2-7, with 15 bases matching TRBD2. Germline V gives CDR1 DFQATT, CDR2 SNEGSKA (reference sequence). The CDR3 runs to 19 residues. V was clipped by 0 bases and J by 2 bases; unmatched bases: 11. CDR3 in DNA: TGCAGTGCTAGAGATAGGGGGGGACTAGCGGGGGGAACCACCTACGAGCAGTACTTC. It encodes CSARDRGGLAGGTTYEQYF.

The chain couples TRBV7-2 to TRBJ1-4; TRBD1 is a possible D gene (5 bases). This CDR3 comprises 13 residues. The germline V gene has CDR1 SGHTA and CDR2 FQGNSA. V shed 6 bases and J shed 5 bases, with 10 bases lying between them. For the CDR3, the DNA is TGTGCCAGCAGACTTAACAGGAATGAAAAACTGTTTTTT. Translated, it gives CASRLNRNEKLFF. The full variable domain, its missing parts supplied by reference TRBV7-2 and TRBJ1-4, is GAGVSQSPSNKVTEKGKDVELRCDPISGHTALYWYRQSLGQGLEFLIYFQGNSAPDKSGLPSDRFSAERTGGSVSTLTIQRTQQEDSAVYLCASRLNRNEKLFFGSGTQLSVL.

This clonotype was seen a handful of times. The gene calls are TRBV5-1 and TRBJ2-3, with TRBD2 identical over 14 bases. V was pared by 2 bases and J by 5 bases, with 4 bases of the junction left unmatched. The CDR3 loop spans 16 amino acids. The germline V gene has CDR1 SGHRS and CDR2 YFSETQ. The CDR3 DNA reads TGCGCCAGCAGCTTTTCGGGACTAGCGGGAGTAGATACGCAGTATTTT. Residues: CASSFSGLAGVDTQYF.

This clonotype has just one count. CDR3 residues: CATSDRGQGRDEQFF. The CDR3 region has the DNA TGTGCCACCAGTGATCGGGGACAGGGTAGGGATGAGCAGTTCTTC. The chain recombines TRBV24-1 with TRBJ2-1, with 9 nucleotides matching TRBD1. The CDR3 runs 15 residues. The V segment lost 3 bases and the J segment 8 bases; nucleotides outside the gene matches: 7. Looked up from germline, CDR1 is KGHDR and CDR2 is SFDVKD.

This sequence joins TRBV10-2 and TRBJ1-2; D is undetermined. There are 13 residues in the CDR3. The ends were cut back, 2 bases at V and 8 bases at J, with 12 bases in the middle. Germline V gives CDR1 WSHSY, CDR2 SAAADI. Here the CDR3 reads CASSEDGIGGYTF. The CDR3 DNA follows: TGCGCCAGCAGTGAGGACGGAATAGGAGGCTACACCTTC.

This clonotype was picked up a small number of times. In DNA, the CDR3 is TGTGCCAGCCAGGGGTGGTACACTGAAGCTTTCTTT. It encodes CASQGWYTEAFF. The V gene is TRBV12-3 or TRBV12-4, the J gene TRBJ1-1; possible D gene TRBD1, 6 bases. Trimming took off 8 bases at V and 3 bases at J, with 10 bases between the two ends. The CDR3 loop spans 12 amino acids.

V usage is TRBV2 and J usage is TRBJ2-7; D uncertain. V lost 3 bases and J lost 3, with 12 bases in between. This CDR3 comprises 14 residues. CDR1 and CDR2 from the germline V gene are SNHLY and FYNNEI. CDR3 loop: CASSDGRHDYEQYF. CDR3 DNA sequence: TGTGCCAGCAGTGACGGTCGCCATGACTACGAGCAGTACTTC.